The source of this TCR beta chain is a study of blood T cell repertoires in COVID-19. In the source study's methods: Reference gene primers were amplified, and this amplification served to estimate nucleated cell counts. Profiling relied on immunoSEQ multiplex PCR, and the TCRdb table lists in-frame clones only, not all of them. V and J calls and clone size follow that table, whereas D and trimming were derived from the DNA. Of 280,000 or so clones in the sample, 90% are singletons; the top ten hold around 1.7%. In terms of age and location, participants ranged from roughly 18 to 100 years and lived in 24 US areas. CDR1 SGHAT and CDR2 FQNNGV come from the germline V gene. The CDR3 consists of 15 residues. Trimming took 0 bases from V and 5 from J, leaving 14 bases between them.

Sequenced sample: PBMCs or T cells enriched from blood (not recorded which). The chain employs TRBV11-2 and TRBJ2-7; D possibly corresponds to TRBD1 (6 bases). The TCR comes from a woman under 30 with acute COVID-19. The CDR3 bases are TGTGCCAGCAGCTTAGATCTGGGCAGGGGAAACGAGCAGTACTTC. It translates to CASSLDLGRGNEQYF. Together with reference TRBV11-2 and TRBJ2-7, the CDR3 gives the full variable domain: EAGVAQSPRYKIIEKRQSVAFWCNPISGHATLYWYQQILGQGPKLLIQFQNNGVVDDSQLPKDRFSAERLKGVDSTLKIQPAKLEDSAVYLCASSLDLGRGNEQYFGPGTRLTVT.